Given below is one T cell receptor beta chain in context. Here immunoSEQ multiplex PCR was the method, and the copy in TCRdb shows in-frame clones only, minus some. Of some 180,000 clones in the sample, roughly 88% were seen once. These data originate in a study of blood T cell repertoires in COVID-19. The TCR was taken from a human donor in a cohort sampled during active COVID-19. Input material: peripheral blood.

CDR3: CASSLDLGTSGSPYNEQFF. The DNA for the CDR3 is TGTGCCAGCAGCTTAGATCTAGGGACTAGCGGGAGTCCCTACAATGAGCAGTTCTTC. This rearrangement joins TRBV11-2 to TRBJ2-1, with 14 bases matching TRBD2. V shed 0 bases and J 2 bases; nucleotides not matched to a gene: 6. This CDR3 contains 19 residues. Germline V gene lookup returns CDR1 SGHAT and CDR2 FQNNGV.